The present T cell receptor (beta chain) was sequenced within a study of human T cells and chemical hapten exposure. Study results and limitations: Significantly greater numbers of large CDR3 similarity clusters came from expanded TCRs than from controls. Patch test score was positively correlated with the counts of TCRs that had expanded at PT1.

Germline lookup yields CDR1 LGHNT and CDR2 FRNRAP. V shed 2 bases and J 2 bases; nucleotides not matched to a gene: 16. The CDR3 contains 21 residues. Details on this clonotype: The antigen remains unidentified.

In TCRdb, the RACE reads were re-called with MiXCR into one record per CDR3 protein. Of 90,000 to 120,000 distinct CDR3 sequences listed, roughly 11% are singletons. Sample time point: patch test 1, 2 weeks after DPC sensitization. Treatment denoted: therapeutic diphenylcyclopropenone sensitization with weekly scalp DPC. The TCR comes from a woman aged 40 to 50 with alopecia areata. Some clones in this sample may be carry-over from other donors' samples. The chain recombines TRBV12-5 with TRBJ2-6, with 9 bases lining up with TRBD1. Source: whole blood, taken in connection with sensitization to the hapten diphenylcyclopropenone (DPC). The CDR3 spells CASGLSTGGTGQSTGANVLTF. The CDR3 DNA sequence: TGTGCTAGTGGTTTGTCAACAGGGGGGACAGGGCAATCGACTGGGGCCAACGTCCTGACTTTC.